This TCR beta chain came from a study of cytomegalovirus exposure and HLA in healthy donors. Primers for the PCR totalled 60 Vbeta and 13 Jbeta. Clones were read by immunoSEQ multiplex PCR, and TCRdb kept only the in-frame ones, dropping some. The table lists about 140,000 clones, roughly 80% of them singletons. Note on this clone: Its antigen is unidentified.

The donors (healthy individuals) were bone marrow donors. The study, taken as a whole, reports: The study flagged some 180 TCR beta chains as cytomegalovirus-associated. Sequencing had likely introduced a cluster of highly shared sequence variants as an artifact. Within a later analysis, the majority of CMV-associated TCR beta chains appeared HLA-restricted.

V lost 4 bases and J 2 bases, leaving 8 bases between the germline ends. The CDR3 has 13 residues. From germline, CDR1 is SGHTS and CDR2 YDEGEE. The sequence was collected from a woman aged 50 to 65 in good health and CMV-seronegative. The sample taken for sequencing was PBMCs. The rearrangement joins TRBV5-8 to TRBJ2-3; D is uncertain. CDR3 sequence: CASSLYVTDTQYF. The CDR3 DNA reads as TGTGCCAGCAGCCTTTATGTCACAGATACGCAGTATTTT.